The clone carrying this T cell receptor beta chain occurred a few times. Antigen: not known. The V and J ends lost 7 bases and 4 bases, in that order; junction bases with no gene match: 13. The CDR3 extends over 16 amino acids. The germline V gene encodes CDR1 MNHNY and CDR2 SVGAGI (reference sequence). TCRdb analysed the 5' RACE reads with MiXCR anew, one entry per CDR3 protein. Of over 80,000 distinct CDR3 sequences listed, approximately 12% are singletons. This entry belongs to a study of early T cells in non-severe SARS-CoV-2 infection. Study outcomes and limitations: Matching against VDJdb likely underestimated virus-specific expansions, favoring anti-spike CD8.

This clonotype was obtained from an adult who was a healthcare worker with PCR-confirmed SARS-CoV-2 infection or an uninfected control (not recorded which). J is TRBJ2-7 and V is TRBV6-6; 10 bases fit TRBD2. The starting material was whole blood, obtained at baseline. CDR3 coding DNA: TGTGCCAGCACCTTCTCGGCTTCTAGCGGGAGTTACGAGCAGTACTTC. Amino acids: CASTFSASSGSYEQYF.